Given below is one T cell receptor beta chain in context. The CDR3 covers 15 residues. Germline CDR1 is MGHRA and CDR2 is YSYEKL. Trimming removed 2 bases at V and 4 bases at J, with 13 bases between. The source of the sample is a study of blood T cell repertoires in COVID-19. Some clones are missing from TCRdb's copy, which holds only in-frame ones; the method was immunoSEQ multiplex PCR. Seen here are 200,000 to 250,000 clones, about 84% observed once, and the top ten hold over 2%. Material for sequencing was PBMCs or T cells enriched from blood (not recorded which). This receptor was identified in a woman in her 50s who had recovered from COVID-19. The chain links TRBV4-1 to TRBJ2-3; a possible D gene is TRBD2 (6 bases). CDR3 sequence reads: CASSQSLGGSDTQYF. The CDR3 coding sequence is TGCGCCAGCAGCCAATCTCTGGGGGGATCAGATACGCAGTATTTT.